The source of this TCR beta chain is a study of human T cells and chemical hapten exposure. The CDR3 is 14 residues long. Germline CDR1 SGHRS, CDR2 YFSETQ. Between the trimmed V and J ends, which lost 0 bases and 6 bases, there was a span of 12 bases. TCRdb re-called the RACE reads through MiXCR, storing one row per CDR3 protein. Of about 71,000 distinct CDR3 sequences detected, around 10% appear once; the ten largest clones hold roughly 1.4%. Noted time point: patch test 3, about 24 weeks after DPC sensitization. As for treatment: therapeutic diphenylcyclopropenone sensitization with weekly scalp DPC. Blood draws preceded each patch test application.

The J gene is TRBJ1-2, the V gene TRBV5-1; D is uncertain. The clonotype originates from a woman aged 50 to 60 with alopecia areata. Some clones in this sample may be carry-over from other donors' samples. The sample here was whole blood, taken in connection with sensitization to the hapten diphenylcyclopropenone (DPC). CDR3: CASSLAVGNDGYTF. The CDR3 DNA sequence: TGCGCCAGCAGCTTGGCCGTGGGAAATGATGGCTACACCTTC.